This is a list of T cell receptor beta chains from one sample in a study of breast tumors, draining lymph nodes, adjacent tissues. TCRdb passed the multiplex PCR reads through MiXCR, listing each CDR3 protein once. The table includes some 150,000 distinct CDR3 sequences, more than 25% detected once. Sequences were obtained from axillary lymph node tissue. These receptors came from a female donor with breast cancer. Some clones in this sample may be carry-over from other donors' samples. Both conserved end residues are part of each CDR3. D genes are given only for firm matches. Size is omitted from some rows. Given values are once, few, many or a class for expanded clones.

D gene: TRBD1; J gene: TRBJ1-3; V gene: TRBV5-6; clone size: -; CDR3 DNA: TGTGCCAGCAGCTTGGAGTCCCGGGCAGGGGGCTCGGGAAACACCATATATTTT; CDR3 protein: CASSLESRAGGSGNTIYF
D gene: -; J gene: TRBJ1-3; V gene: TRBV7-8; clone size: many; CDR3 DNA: TGTGCCAGCAGCCCCGGGAGCGGCCTAGGAAACACCATATATTTT; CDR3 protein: CASSPGSGLGNTIYF
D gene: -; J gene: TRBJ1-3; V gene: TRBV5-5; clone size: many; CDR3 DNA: TGTGCCAGCAGCTTGGACGGCATCTCTGGAAACACCATATATTTT; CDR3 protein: CASSLDGISGNTIYF
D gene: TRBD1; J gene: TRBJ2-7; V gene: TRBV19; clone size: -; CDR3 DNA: TGTGTCCCTAGGGGGCTCAACGAGCAGTACTTC; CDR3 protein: CVPRGLNEQYF
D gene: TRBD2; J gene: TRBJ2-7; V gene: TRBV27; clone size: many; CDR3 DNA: TGTGCCACCGGGAGGGCCCCGTCCTACGAGCAGTACTTC; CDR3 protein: CATGRAPSYEQYF
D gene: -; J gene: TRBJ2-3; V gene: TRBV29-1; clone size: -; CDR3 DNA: TGCAGCTTAGAGTTAGATACGCAGTATTTT; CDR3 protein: CSLELDTQYF
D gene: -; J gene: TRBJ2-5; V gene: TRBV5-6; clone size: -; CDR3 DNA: TGTGCCAGCAGCTTGGCGGGAGCCGGGACCCAGTACTTC; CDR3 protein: CASSLAGAGTQYF
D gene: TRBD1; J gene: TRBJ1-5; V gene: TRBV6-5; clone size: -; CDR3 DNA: TGTGCCAGTCGGGGAGGGGGCGGGAATCGGCCCCAGCATTTT; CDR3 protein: CASRGGGGNRPQHF
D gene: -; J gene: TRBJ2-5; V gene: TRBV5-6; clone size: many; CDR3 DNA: TGTGCCAGCAGCTACGGGACGGCGATCCAAGAGACCCAGTACTTC; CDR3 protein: CASSYGTAIQETQYF
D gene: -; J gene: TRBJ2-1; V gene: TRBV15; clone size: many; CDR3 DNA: TGTGCCACCAGCAGAGATATACAGTCTCGGGACAATGAGCGGTTCTTC; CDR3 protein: CATSRDIQSRDNERFF
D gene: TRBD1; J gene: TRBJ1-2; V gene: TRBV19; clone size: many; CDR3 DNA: TGTGCCAGTAGCGAGGGAGGGGACAGAGGCTATGGCTACACCTTC; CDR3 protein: CASSEGGDRGYGYTF
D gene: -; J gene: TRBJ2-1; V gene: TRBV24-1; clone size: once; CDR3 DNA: TGTGCCACCAGTGATTTGGGGGCCTTCTCCTACAATGAGCAGTTCTTC; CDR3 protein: CATSDLGAFSYNEQFF
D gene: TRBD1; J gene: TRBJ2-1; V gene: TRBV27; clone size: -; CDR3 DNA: TGTGCCAGCAGTCCAGCGGGACAGGGGCACCCGGGGGGAAATGAGCAGTTCTTC; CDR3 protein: CASSPAGQGHPGGNEQFF
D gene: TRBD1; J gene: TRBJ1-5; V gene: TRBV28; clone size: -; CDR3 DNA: TGTGCCAGCAACCGGGACAGAGGCCAGCCCCAGCATTTT; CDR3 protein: CASNRDRGQPQHF
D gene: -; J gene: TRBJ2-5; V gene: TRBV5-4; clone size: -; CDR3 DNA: TGTGCCAGCAGCCAATTCCCCCCGGTCCAAGAGACCCAGTACTTC; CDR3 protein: CASSQFPPVQETQYF
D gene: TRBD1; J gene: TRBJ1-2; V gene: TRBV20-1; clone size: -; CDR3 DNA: TGCAGTGCCCCGACGACCGGGACAGGTGCCTACACCTTC; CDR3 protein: CSAPTTGTGAYTF
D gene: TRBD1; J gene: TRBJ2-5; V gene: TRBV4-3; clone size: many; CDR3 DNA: TGCGCCAGCAGCCAAGATATAGGGGGCGTCGAGACCCAGTACTTC; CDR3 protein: CASSQDIGGVETQYF
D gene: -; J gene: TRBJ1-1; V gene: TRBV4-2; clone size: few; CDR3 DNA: TGTGCCAGCGTCCTTTTGGGGGGAAACACTGAAGCTTTCTTT; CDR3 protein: CASVLLGGNTEAFF
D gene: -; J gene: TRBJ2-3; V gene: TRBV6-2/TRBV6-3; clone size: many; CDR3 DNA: TGTGCCAGCAGCCCCTCGGGACCCGGCAGGATTCTCGAGCCTACGCAGTATTTT; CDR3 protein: CASSPSGPGRILEPTQYF
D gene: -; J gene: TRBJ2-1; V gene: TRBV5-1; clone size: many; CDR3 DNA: TGCGCCAGCAGTCAGGGGGGTTCCTACAATGAGCAGTTCTTC; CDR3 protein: CASSQGGSYNEQFF
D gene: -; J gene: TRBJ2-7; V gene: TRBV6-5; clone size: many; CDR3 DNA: TGTGCCAGCAGTCACTCGGGCGGGATTTCCTACGAGCAGTACTTC; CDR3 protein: CASSHSGGISYEQYF
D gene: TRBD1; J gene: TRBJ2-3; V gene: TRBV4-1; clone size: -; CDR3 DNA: TGCGCCAGCAGCCTTTCTCCTCCCAGGCGGTCCGGGACAGGGGGTTTCGCAGGTACGCAGTATTTT; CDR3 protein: CASSLSPPRRSGTGGFAGTQYF
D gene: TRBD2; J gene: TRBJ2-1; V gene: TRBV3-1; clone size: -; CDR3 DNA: TGTGCCAGCAGCCAAGGTCTAGCGGGGGCCGATGAGCAGTTCTTC; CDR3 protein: CASSQGLAGADEQFF
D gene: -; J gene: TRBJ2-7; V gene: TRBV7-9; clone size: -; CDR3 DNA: TGTGCCAGCAGCTCAGCCTCGGAACTTTGCGAGCAGTACTTC; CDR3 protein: CASSSASELCEQYF
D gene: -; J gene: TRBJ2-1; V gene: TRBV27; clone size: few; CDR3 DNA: TGTGCCAGCAGCTCCTCCAAGGGGGCCTACAATGAGCAGTTCTTC; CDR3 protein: CASSSSKGAYNEQFF
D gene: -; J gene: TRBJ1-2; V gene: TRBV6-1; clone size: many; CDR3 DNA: TGTGCCAGCATCAATACTGGGGGGAACTATGGCTACACCTTC; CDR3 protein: CASINTGGNYGYTF
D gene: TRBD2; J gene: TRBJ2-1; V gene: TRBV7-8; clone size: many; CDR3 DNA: TGTGCCAGCATTCAACAGCGGGGGGCCTACAATGAGCAGTTCTTC; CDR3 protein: CASIQQRGAYNEQFF
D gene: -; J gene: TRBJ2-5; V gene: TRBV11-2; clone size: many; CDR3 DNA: TGTGCCAGCAGCTTAAGGCTTTCAACCACCCAGTACTTC; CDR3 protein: CASSLRLSTTQYF
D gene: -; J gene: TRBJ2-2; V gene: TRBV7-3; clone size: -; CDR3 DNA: TGTGCCAGCAGCCTAAGGGGTTTGACTGGCACATCTACCGGGGAGCTGTTTTTT; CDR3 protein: CASSLRGLTGTSTGELFF
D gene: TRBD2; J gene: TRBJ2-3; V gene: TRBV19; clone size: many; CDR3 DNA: TGTGCCAGTAGTATAGAGGGGACTAGCGGGGGGGCCGCAGATACGCAGTATTTT; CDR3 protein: CASSIEGTSGGAADTQYF
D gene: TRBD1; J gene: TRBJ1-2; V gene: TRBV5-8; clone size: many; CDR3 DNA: TGTGCCAGCAGCTTCGGGGCAGGGGGAACAAACTATGGCTACACCTTC; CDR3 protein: CASSFGAGGTNYGYTF
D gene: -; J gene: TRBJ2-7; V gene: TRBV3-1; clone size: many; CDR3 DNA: TGTGCCAGCAGCCTGCAGCCTGGGGCGGGGGAGCAGTACTTC; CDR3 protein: CASSLQPGAGEQYF
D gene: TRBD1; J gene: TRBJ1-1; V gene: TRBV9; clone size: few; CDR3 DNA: TGTGCCAGCAGTTTAGGACAGGGGGCAAGGTACACTGAAGCTTTCTTT; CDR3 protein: CASSLGQGARYTEAFF
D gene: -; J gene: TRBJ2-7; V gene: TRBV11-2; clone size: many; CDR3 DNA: TGTGCCAGCAGGACAGCCTACGAGCAGTACTTC; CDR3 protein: CASRTAYEQYF
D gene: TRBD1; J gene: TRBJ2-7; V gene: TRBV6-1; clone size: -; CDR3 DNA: TGTGCCAGCAGTCCGTTACAGGGGGCGTCTTACGAGCAGTACTTC; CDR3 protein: CASSPLQGASYEQYF
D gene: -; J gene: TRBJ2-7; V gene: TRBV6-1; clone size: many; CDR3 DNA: TGTGCCAGCAGTGCCAAGACTAAACGCTCCTACGAGCAGTACTTC; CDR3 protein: CASSAKTKRSYEQYF
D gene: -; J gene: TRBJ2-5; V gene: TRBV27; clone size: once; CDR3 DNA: TGTGCCAGCAGTTTAGGTCGGTTAAAGCCCCAGTACTTC; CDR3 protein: CASSLGRLKPQYF
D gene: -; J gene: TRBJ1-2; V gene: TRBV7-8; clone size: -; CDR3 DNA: TGTGCCAGTAGTATAGGTTGGCGGCAGGCAAACTATGGCTACACCTTC; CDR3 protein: CASSIGWRQANYGYTF
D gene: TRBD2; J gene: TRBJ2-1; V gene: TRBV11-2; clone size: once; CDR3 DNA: TGTGCTAGAGTAGCGGGGGTCTACAATGAGCAGTTCTTC; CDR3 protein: CARVAGVYNEQFF
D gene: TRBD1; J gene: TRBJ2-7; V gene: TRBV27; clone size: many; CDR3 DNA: TGTGCCAGCAGTGACAGGGTGTTGGAGTACTTC; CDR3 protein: CASSDRVLEYF
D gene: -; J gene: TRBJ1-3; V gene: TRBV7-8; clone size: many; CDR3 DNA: TGTGCCAGCAGCTTAATTAAAGGGGTCGGAAACACCATATATTTT; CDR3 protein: CASSLIKGVGNTIYF
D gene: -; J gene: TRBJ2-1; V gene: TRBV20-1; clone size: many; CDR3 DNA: TGCAGTGCCCGGACGATGAGCTCCTATAATGAGCAGTTCTTC; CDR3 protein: CSARTMSSYNEQFF
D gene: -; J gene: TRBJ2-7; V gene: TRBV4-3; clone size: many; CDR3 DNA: TGCGCCAGCAGCCAAGTGGTAAGCTCCTACGAGCAGTACTTC; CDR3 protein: CASSQVVSSYEQYF
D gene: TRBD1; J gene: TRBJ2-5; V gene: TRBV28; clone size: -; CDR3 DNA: TGTGCCAGCAGTTTACGCGACAGGGGGCAAGAGACCCAGTACTTC; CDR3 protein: CASSLRDRGQETQYF
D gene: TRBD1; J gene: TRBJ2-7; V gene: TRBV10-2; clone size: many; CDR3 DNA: TGCGCCAGCACTCCGGGACAGGGTTCCTACGAGCAGTACTTC; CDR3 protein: CASTPGQGSYEQYF
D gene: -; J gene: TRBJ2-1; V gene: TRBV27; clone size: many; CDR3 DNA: TGTGCCAGCCGCCTGGGGAATGAGCAGTTCTTC; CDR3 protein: CASRLGNEQFF
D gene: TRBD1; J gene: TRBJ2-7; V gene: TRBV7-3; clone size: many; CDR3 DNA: TGTGCCAGCAGCTTAGGGACAGCCTACGAGCAGTACTTC; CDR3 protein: CASSLGTAYEQYF